This T cell receptor beta chain was recorded in a study of shared clonotypes between healthy human individuals. Looking at the study overall: Researchers assigned three CD4 naive, three CD4 memory, two CD8 naive and one CD8 memory plate to each donor.

About this clone itself: Its cognate antigen is unknown.

The table came from immunoSEQ multiplex PCR; TCRdb's copy has only in-frame clones and leaves some out. Among roughly 760,000 clones, under 80% were seen once, and the ten largest hold less than 2%. Study outcomes and limitations: Larger estimated richness was generally seen in naive subsets than in memory subsets.

Trimming took off 10 bases at V and 7 bases at J, with 25 bases between the two ends. Per germline, CDR1 MNHEY and CDR2 SMNVEV (reference sequence). The CDR3 sequence is 16 residues long. The source is a woman in her twenties or thirties in good health. This chain joins TRBV27 and TRBJ1-4; D is undetermined. Sample: memory CD4+ T cells sorted from blood. Described subset: CD45RA-negative fraction. In DNA form, the CDR3 reads TGTGCCATCAAGGACGGCGGGTACGCTTCGGGTGAAAAACTGTTTTTT. This sequence encodes CAIKDGGYASGEKLFF.